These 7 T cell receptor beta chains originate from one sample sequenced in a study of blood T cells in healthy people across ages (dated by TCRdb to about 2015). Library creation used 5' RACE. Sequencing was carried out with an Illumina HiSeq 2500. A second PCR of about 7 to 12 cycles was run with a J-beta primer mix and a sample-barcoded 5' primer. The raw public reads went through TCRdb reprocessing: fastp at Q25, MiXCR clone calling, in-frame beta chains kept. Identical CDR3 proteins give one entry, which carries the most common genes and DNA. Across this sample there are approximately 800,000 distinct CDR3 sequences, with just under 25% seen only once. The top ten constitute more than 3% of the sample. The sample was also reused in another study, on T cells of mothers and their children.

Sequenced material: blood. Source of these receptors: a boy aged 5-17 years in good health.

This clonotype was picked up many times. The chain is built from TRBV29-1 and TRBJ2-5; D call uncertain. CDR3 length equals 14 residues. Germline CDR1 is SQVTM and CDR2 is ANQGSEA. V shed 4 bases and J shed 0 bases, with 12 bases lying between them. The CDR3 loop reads CSVADPQYQETQYF. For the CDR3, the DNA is TGCAGCGTTGCGGACCCGCAGTACCAAGAGACCCAGTACTTC.

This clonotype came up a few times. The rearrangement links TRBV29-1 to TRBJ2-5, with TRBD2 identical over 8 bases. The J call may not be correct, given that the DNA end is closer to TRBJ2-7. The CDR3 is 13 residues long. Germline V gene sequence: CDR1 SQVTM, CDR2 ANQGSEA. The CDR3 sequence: CSAELAGYYEQYF. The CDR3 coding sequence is TGCAGCGCAGAGCTAGCGGGCTACTACGAGCAGTACTTC.

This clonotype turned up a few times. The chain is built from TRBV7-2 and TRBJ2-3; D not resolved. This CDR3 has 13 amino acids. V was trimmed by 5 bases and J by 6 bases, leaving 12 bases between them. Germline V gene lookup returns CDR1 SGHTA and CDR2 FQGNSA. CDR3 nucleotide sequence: TGTGCCAGCAGCCTTTCGGCCACGGATACGCAGTATTTT. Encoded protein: CASSLSATDTQYF. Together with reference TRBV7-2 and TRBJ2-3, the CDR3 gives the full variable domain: GAGVSQSPSNKVTEKGKDVELRCDPISGHTALYWYRQSLGQGLEFLIYFQGNSAPDKSGLPSDRFSAERTGGSVSTLTIQRTQQEDSAVYLCASSLSATDTQYFGPGTRLTVL.

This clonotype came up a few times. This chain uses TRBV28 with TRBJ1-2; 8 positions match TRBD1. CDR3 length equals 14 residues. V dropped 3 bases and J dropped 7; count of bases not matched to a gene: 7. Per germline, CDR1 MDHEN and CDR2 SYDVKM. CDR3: CASSFAPGGLGYTF. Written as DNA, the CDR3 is TGTGCCAGCAGTTTTGCCCCAGGGGGCCTTGGCTACACCTTC.

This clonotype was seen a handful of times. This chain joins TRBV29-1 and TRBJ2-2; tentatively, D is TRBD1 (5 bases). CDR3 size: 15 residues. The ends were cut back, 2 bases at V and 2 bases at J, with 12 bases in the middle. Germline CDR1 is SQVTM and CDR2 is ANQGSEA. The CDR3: CSVEQAGQNTGELFF. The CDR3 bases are TGCAGCGTTGAACAGGCAGGGCAAAACACCGGGGAGCTGTTTTTT.

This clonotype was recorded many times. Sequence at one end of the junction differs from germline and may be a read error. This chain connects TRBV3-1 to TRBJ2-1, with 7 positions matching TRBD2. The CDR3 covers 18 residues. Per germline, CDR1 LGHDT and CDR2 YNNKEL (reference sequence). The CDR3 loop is CASSQDQGAGSSYNEQFF. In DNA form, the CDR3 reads TGTGCCAGCAGTCAAGATCAAGGAGCGGGGAGCTCCTACAATGAGCAGTTCTTC.

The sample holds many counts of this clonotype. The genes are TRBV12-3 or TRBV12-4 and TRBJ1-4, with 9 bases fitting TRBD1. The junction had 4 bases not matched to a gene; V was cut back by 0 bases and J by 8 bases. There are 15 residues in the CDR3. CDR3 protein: CASSLAGQGGEKLFF. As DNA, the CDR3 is TGTGCCAGCAGTTTAGCGGGACAGGGTGGAGAAAAACTGTTTTTT.